The rows below give T cell receptor beta chains drawn from one sample of a study of control samples from healthy donors and cancer patients. TCRdb keeps only in-frame clones here, not all; method: immunoSEQ multiplex PCR. This sample has roughly 100,000 clones, with about 89% found just once. The sequenced sample consisted of PBMCs. These receptors all come from a man aged 55 to 70 with lung cancer. Each CDR3 is given with its conserved first and last residue. Fields, in order: clone size, J gene, D gene, V gene, CDR3 DNA, CDR3 protein. A D gene is named only where the DNA matches it firmly. Rows may omit the clone size; those that give it use once, few, many or a size class.

clone_size: -
j_call: TRBJ2-2
d_call: -
v_call: TRBV5-1
cdr3_nt: TGCGCCAGCAGCTTGATGACAGGGACTACCGGGGAGCTGTTTTTT
cdr3_aa: CASSLMTGTTGELFF

clone_size: once
j_call: TRBJ2-4
d_call: -
v_call: TRBV3-1/TRBV3-2
cdr3_nt: TGTGCCAGCAGCCCAACTATACAGGGTGGAAACATTCAGTACTTC
cdr3_aa: CASSPTIQGGNIQYF

clone_size: -
j_call: TRBJ1-2
d_call: -
v_call: TRBV6-5
cdr3_nt: TGTGCCAGCAGTTACTCTGGGGGGTCTGGCGGCTACACCTTC
cdr3_aa: CASSYSGGSGGYTF

clone_size: once
j_call: TRBJ1-2
d_call: -
v_call: TRBV4-1
cdr3_nt: TGCGCCAGCAGCCAAGGAGAGACTACTAACTATGGCTACACCTTC
cdr3_aa: CASSQGETTNYGYTF

clone_size: -
j_call: TRBJ1-2
d_call: -
v_call: TRBV7-8
cdr3_nt: TGTGCCAGCAGCACCGGACAGAGCTTAATCTATGGCTACACCTTC
cdr3_aa: CASSTGQSLIYGYTF

clone_size: -
j_call: TRBJ2-3
d_call: -
v_call: TRBV18
cdr3_nt: TGTGCCAGCTCGATTAGCAGGGTTGGCACAGATACGCAGTATTTT
cdr3_aa: CASSISRVGTDTQYF

clone_size: once
j_call: TRBJ1-6
d_call: -
v_call: TRBV5-5
cdr3_nt: TGTGCCAGCTTTCCCGGGACACTAGATTCACCCCTCCACTTT
cdr3_aa: CASFPGTLDSPLHF

clone_size: -
j_call: TRBJ2-2
d_call: -
v_call: TRBV7-3
cdr3_nt: TGTGCCAGCAGCTTGCAGGGCTTCATTAACACCGGGGAGCTGTTTTTT
cdr3_aa: CASSLQGFINTGELFF

clone_size: once
j_call: TRBJ2-1
d_call: TRBD2
v_call: TRBV6-6
cdr3_nt: TGTGCCAGCAGTTTGTTGTCTAGCGGGGTCAATGAGCAGTTCTTC
cdr3_aa: CASSLLSSGVNEQFF

clone_size: -
j_call: TRBJ1-1
d_call: -
v_call: TRBV6-5
cdr3_nt: TGTGCCACCGAGGACGGATCCCTTCCTGAAGCTTTCTTT
cdr3_aa: CATEDGSLPEAFF

clone_size: once
j_call: TRBJ1-1
d_call: -
v_call: TRBV6-5
cdr3_nt: TGTGCCAGCAGTAAGACACTGAACACTGAAGCTTTCTTT
cdr3_aa: CASSKTLNTEAFF

clone_size: -
j_call: TRBJ1-1
d_call: TRBD1
v_call: TRBV29-1
cdr3_nt: TGCAGCGCCTTACAGGGGATAGTCACTGAAGCTTTCTTT
cdr3_aa: CSALQGIVTEAFF

clone_size: -
j_call: TRBJ2-5
d_call: TRBD1
v_call: TRBV2
cdr3_nt: TGTGCCAGCAGTGGGTACAGGGGGCTTGAGACCCAGTACTTC
cdr3_aa: CASSGYRGLETQYF

clone_size: -
j_call: TRBJ2-5
d_call: -
v_call: TRBV12-3/TRBV12-4
cdr3_nt: TGTGCCAGCAGGCCACCGGGGGAGACCCAGTACTTC
cdr3_aa: CASRPPGETQYF

clone_size: -
j_call: TRBJ2-7
d_call: TRBD1
v_call: TRBV7-9
cdr3_nt: TGTGCCAGCAGCCCCCTGGACAGGGGAGAGTACGAGCAGTACTTC
cdr3_aa: CASSPLDRGEYEQYF

clone_size: few
j_call: TRBJ1-2
d_call: TRBD1
v_call: TRBV7-9
cdr3_nt: TGTGCCAGCAGCTGGACCGGGACAGTTAGAGGCTACACCTTC
cdr3_aa: CASSWTGTVRGYTF

clone_size: -
j_call: TRBJ2-1
d_call: -
v_call: TRBV2
cdr3_nt: TGTGCCAGCCCGTTAGTTTCTAGAAACAATGAGCAGTTCTTC
cdr3_aa: CASPLVSRNNEQFF

clone_size: -
j_call: TRBJ1-1
d_call: -
v_call: TRBV7-9
cdr3_nt: TGTGCCAGCAGCTTGGGGGGCTCCACTGAAGCTTTCTTT
cdr3_aa: CASSLGGSTEAFF

clone_size: -
j_call: TRBJ2-1
d_call: -
v_call: TRBV6-2/TRBV6-3
cdr3_nt: TGTGCCAGCAGTTACCACGGGACTGCCGGGGGTATAGGGCAGTTCTTC
cdr3_aa: CASSYHGTAGGIGQFF

clone_size: -
j_call: TRBJ1-2
d_call: -
v_call: TRBV28
cdr3_nt: TGTGCCACACGACAGGACTATGGCTACACCTTC
cdr3_aa: CATRQDYGYTF

clone_size: -
j_call: TRBJ1-6
d_call: -
v_call: TRBV24-1
cdr3_nt: TGTGCCACCAGTGATCCCCCGCGGGTACGAGGGTCACCCCTCCACTTT
cdr3_aa: CATSDPPRVRGSPLHF

clone_size: -
j_call: TRBJ1-1
d_call: TRBD1
v_call: TRBV7-9
cdr3_nt: TGTGCCAGCAGCTTGGACAGGGTTGGAACTGAAGCTTTCTTT
cdr3_aa: CASSLDRVGTEAFF

clone_size: -
j_call: TRBJ2-7
d_call: -
v_call: TRBV19
cdr3_nt: TGTGCCAGTACGAAAAGGACAGAACGGGGCGAGCAGTACTTC
cdr3_aa: CASTKRTERGEQYF

clone_size: -
j_call: TRBJ2-2
d_call: -
v_call: TRBV7-8
cdr3_nt: TGTGCCAGCAGCCGGACCGGGGAGCTGTTTTTT
cdr3_aa: CASSRTGELFF

clone_size: -
j_call: TRBJ1-5
d_call: TRBD1
v_call: TRBV6-5
cdr3_nt: TGTGCCAGCAGCTCACAGGGGAATGGCAATCAGCCCCAGCATTTT
cdr3_aa: CASSSQGNGNQPQHF

clone_size: -
j_call: TRBJ2-2
d_call: TRBD1
v_call: TRBV24-1
cdr3_nt: TGTGCCCCCCTCCTGAGGGACAGTGTGAACACCGGGGAGCTGTTTTTT
cdr3_aa: CAPLLRDSVNTGELFF

clone_size: -
j_call: TRBJ2-5
d_call: -
v_call: TRBV5-1
cdr3_nt: TGCGCCAGCAGGGGCCGGCAGTACCAAGAGACCCAGTACTTC
cdr3_aa: CASRGRQYQETQYF

clone_size: few
j_call: TRBJ1-1
d_call: -
v_call: TRBV7-4
cdr3_nt: TGTGCCAGCAGCTTAGAGTGGGGGGGGGACACTGAAGCTTTCTTT
cdr3_aa: CASSLEWGGDTEAFF

clone_size: -
j_call: TRBJ2-5
d_call: -
v_call: TRBV6-5
cdr3_nt: TGTGCCAGCATGGAACTGGGACTTAGGGCAGAGACCCAGTACTTC
cdr3_aa: CASMELGLRAETQYF

clone_size: -
j_call: TRBJ1-1
d_call: TRBD1
v_call: TRBV30
cdr3_nt: TGTGCCTGGAGTGTGGCAGGGGGAACTGAAGCTTTCTTT
cdr3_aa: CAWSVAGGTEAFF

clone_size: few
j_call: TRBJ1-6
d_call: TRBD1
v_call: TRBV7-6
cdr3_nt: TGTGCCAGCAGCTCGGACAGGCTGTTATCACCCCTCCACTTT
cdr3_aa: CASSSDRLLSPLHF

clone_size: once
j_call: TRBJ1-4
d_call: -
v_call: TRBV7-9
cdr3_nt: TGTGCCAGCAGCTTAGGGGCAGGAATTGAAAAACTGTTTTTT
cdr3_aa: CASSLGAGIEKLFF

clone_size: -
j_call: TRBJ2-1
d_call: -
v_call: TRBV30
cdr3_nt: TGTGCCTGGGGGGGTGTGGGACGGTACAATGAGCAGTTCTTC
cdr3_aa: CAWGGVGRYNEQFF

clone_size: once
j_call: TRBJ2-5
d_call: TRBD2
v_call: TRBV6-1
cdr3_nt: TGTGCCAGCAGTGAAGCGGGAGGGGATAAGACCCAGTACTTC
cdr3_aa: CASSEAGGDKTQYF

clone_size: -
j_call: TRBJ1-3
d_call: TRBD1
v_call: TRBV3-1/TRBV3-2
cdr3_nt: TGTGCCAGCACCTCCAAGGACAGGTTGGGTCGAGGGTCTGGAAACACCATATATTTT
cdr3_aa: CASTSKDRLGRGSGNTIYF

clone_size: -
j_call: TRBJ1-3
d_call: TRBD1
v_call: TRBV18
cdr3_nt: TGTGCCAGCTCAGTCGGGACAGACTCTGGAAACACCATATATTTT
cdr3_aa: CASSVGTDSGNTIYF

clone_size: once
j_call: TRBJ1-4
d_call: TRBD1
v_call: TRBV5-4
cdr3_nt: TGTGCCAGCAGCTTGCCGGGGACAGCTTTTGAAAAACTGTTTTTT
cdr3_aa: CASSLPGTAFEKLFF

clone_size: -
j_call: TRBJ2-1
d_call: -
v_call: TRBV2
cdr3_nt: TGTGCCAGTCTTACTTACCGACAGGTCAGGAATGAGCAGTTCTTC
cdr3_aa: CASLTYRQVRNEQFF

clone_size: -
j_call: TRBJ1-5
d_call: -
v_call: TRBV7-2
cdr3_nt: TGTGCCAGCAGCTTATCGAGTAGCAATCAGCCCCAGCATTTT
cdr3_aa: CASSLSSSNQPQHF

clone_size: -
j_call: TRBJ2-2
d_call: -
v_call: TRBV7-2
cdr3_nt: TGTGCCAGCAGCTTTCGGGGATATAGGGAGCTGTTTTTT
cdr3_aa: CASSFRGYRELFF

clone_size: -
j_call: TRBJ2-5
d_call: -
v_call: TRBV7-7
cdr3_nt: TGTGCCAGCAGCTTAAATCGGCAGGGCGAGACCCAGTACTTC
cdr3_aa: CASSLNRQGETQYF

clone_size: -
j_call: TRBJ2-5
d_call: TRBD1
v_call: TRBV7-9
cdr3_nt: TGTGCCAGCAGCCGGACAGGGGCTGGCCTGTACCAAGAGACCCAGTACTTC
cdr3_aa: CASSRTGAGLYQETQYF

clone_size: once
j_call: TRBJ1-2
d_call: -
v_call: TRBV5-6
cdr3_nt: TGTGCCAGCACCCTTCGCTTTCAGGGATATGGCTACACCTTC
cdr3_aa: CASTLRFQGYGYTF

clone_size: -
j_call: TRBJ1-1
d_call: TRBD1
v_call: TRBV10-3
cdr3_nt: TGTGCCATCAGCCGGGACAGGGGCACTGAAGCTTTCTTT
cdr3_aa: CAISRDRGTEAFF

clone_size: -
j_call: TRBJ1-2
d_call: -
v_call: TRBV10-3
cdr3_nt: TGTGCCATCAGTGAGTCAGGACACGCTTTGACTAACTATGGCTACACCTTC
cdr3_aa: CAISESGHALTNYGYTF

clone_size: -
j_call: TRBJ2-1
d_call: -
v_call: TRBV27
cdr3_nt: TGTGCCAGCAGTGTTCTTCCTTTCCGGGGTGAGCAGTTCTTC
cdr3_aa: CASSVLPFRGEQFF

clone_size: -
j_call: TRBJ1-4
d_call: TRBD1
v_call: TRBV15
cdr3_nt: TGTGCCACCAGCAGAGATGATTCGAGACAGGGAAATGAAAAACTGTTTTTT
cdr3_aa: CATSRDDSRQGNEKLFF

clone_size: -
j_call: TRBJ1-2
d_call: TRBD1
v_call: TRBV27
cdr3_nt: TGTGCCAGCAGGAGGGACAGCAATTATGGCTACACCTTC
cdr3_aa: CASRRDSNYGYTF

clone_size: -
j_call: TRBJ2-1
d_call: -
v_call: TRBV18
cdr3_nt: TGTGCCAGCTCACCATACGAATACAGGGAGGGGTCCTACAATGAGCAGTTCTTC
cdr3_aa: CASSPYEYREGSYNEQFF

clone_size: -
j_call: TRBJ1-2
d_call: -
v_call: TRBV27
cdr3_nt: TGTGCCAGCAGTTCCCCCGGGGAGGGGACCTATGGCTACACCTTC
cdr3_aa: CASSSPGEGTYGYTF

clone_size: -
j_call: TRBJ2-2
d_call: -
v_call: TRBV4-2
cdr3_nt: TGTGCCAGCAGCCTGCAAACCGGTACCGGGGAGCTGTTTTTT
cdr3_aa: CASSLQTGTGELFF

clone_size: once
j_call: TRBJ1-2
d_call: -
v_call: TRBV29-1
cdr3_nt: TGCAGCGTTGAAGGTTCCGGGAGTTTGGGATATGGCTACACCTTC
cdr3_aa: CSVEGSGSLGYGYTF

clone_size: -
j_call: TRBJ1-2
d_call: -
v_call: TRBV5-8
cdr3_nt: TGTGCCAGCAGCTTGGAGTGGACGGCCGCGTATGGCTACACCTTC
cdr3_aa: CASSLEWTAAYGYTF

clone_size: -
j_call: TRBJ1-5
d_call: -
v_call: TRBV7-6
cdr3_nt: TGTGCCAGCAGCTTAGAGGCAGGGTACAATCAGCCCCAGCATTTT
cdr3_aa: CASSLEAGYNQPQHF

clone_size: -
j_call: TRBJ2-3
d_call: -
v_call: TRBV4-1
cdr3_nt: TGCGCCAGCAGCCAGGGACTTACCTACGCAGATACGCAGTATTTT
cdr3_aa: CASSQGLTYADTQYF